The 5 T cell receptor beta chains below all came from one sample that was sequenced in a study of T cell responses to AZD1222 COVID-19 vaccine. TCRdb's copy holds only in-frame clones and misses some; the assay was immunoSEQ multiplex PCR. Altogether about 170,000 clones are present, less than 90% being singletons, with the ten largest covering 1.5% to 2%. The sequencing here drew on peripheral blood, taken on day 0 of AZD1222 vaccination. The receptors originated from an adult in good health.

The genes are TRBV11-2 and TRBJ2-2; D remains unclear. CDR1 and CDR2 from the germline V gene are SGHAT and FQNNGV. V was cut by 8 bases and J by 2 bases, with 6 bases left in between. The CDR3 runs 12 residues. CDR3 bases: TGTGCCAGCTCGAGCAACACCGGGGAGCTGTTTTTT. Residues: CASSSNTGELFF.

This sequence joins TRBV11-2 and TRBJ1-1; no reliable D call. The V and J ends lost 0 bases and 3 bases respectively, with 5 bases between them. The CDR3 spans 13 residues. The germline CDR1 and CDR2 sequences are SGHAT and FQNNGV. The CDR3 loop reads CASSLDSDTEAFF. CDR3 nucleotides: TGTGCCAGCAGCTTAGATTCAGACACTGAAGCTTTCTTT. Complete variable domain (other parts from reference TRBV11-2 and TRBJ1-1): EAGVAQSPRYKIIEKRQSVAFWCNPISGHATLYWYQQILGQGPKLLIQFQNNGVVDDSQLPKDRFSAERLKGVDSTLKIQPAKLEDSAVYLCASSLDSDTEAFFGQGTRLTVV.

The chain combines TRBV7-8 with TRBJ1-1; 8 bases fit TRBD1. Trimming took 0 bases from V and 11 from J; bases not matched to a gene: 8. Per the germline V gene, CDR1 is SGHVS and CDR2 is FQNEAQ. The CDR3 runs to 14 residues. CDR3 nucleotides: TGTGCCAGCAGCTTAGCGACAGGGGCCTCCAGGGCTTTCTTT. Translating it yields CASSLATGASRAFF.

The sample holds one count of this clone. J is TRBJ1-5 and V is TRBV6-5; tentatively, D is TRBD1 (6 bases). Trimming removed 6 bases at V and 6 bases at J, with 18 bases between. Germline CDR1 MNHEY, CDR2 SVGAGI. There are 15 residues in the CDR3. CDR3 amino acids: CASRDGNRASQPQHF. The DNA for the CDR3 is TGTGCCAGCAGGGACGGGAACAGGGCAAGTCAGCCCCAGCATTTT.

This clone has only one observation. The CDR3 sequence is CASSLDMRLSSYNEQFF. CDR3 nucleotides: TGTGCCAGCAGCTTGGATATGAGACTTAGCTCCTACAATGAGCAGTTCTTC. This chain links TRBV5-4 with TRBJ2-1; D is unclear. The V end lost 0 bases, the J end lost 0 bases, and 13 bases lay between the germline ends. CDR3 size: 17 residues. Germline assignment: CDR1 SGHNT and CDR2 YYREEE (reference sequence). The full variable domain, in which reference TRBV5-4 and TRBJ2-1 provide the parts outside the CDR3, is ETGVTQSPTHLIKTRGQQVTLRCSSQSGHNTVSWYQQALGQGPQFIFQYYREEENGRGNFPPRFSGLQFPNYSSELNVNALELDDSALYLCASSLDMRLSSYNEQFFGPGTRLTVL.